Included here is one T cell receptor (beta chain) sequence, with context. Produced via immunoSEQ multiplex PCR; TCRdb's table is partial and in-frame only. The table has 150,000 to 200,000 clones, 89% seen once. The entry originates in a study of blood T cell repertoires in COVID-19. Study details: Samples taken during acute and convalescent COVID-19 were collected in the United States, Italy and Spain.

In germline, CDR1 is MNHEY, CDR2 SMNVEV (reference sequence). CDR3 size: 13 residues. Trimming took 3 bases from V and 6 from J, leaving 10 bases between them. The clonotype comes from a woman under 30 who had recovered from COVID-19. The sample taken for sequencing was PBMCs or T cells enriched from blood (not recorded which). The rearrangement uses TRBV27 and TRBJ2-3; D gene ambiguous. CDR3 nucleotide sequence: TGTGCCAGCAGTTTCAATTTCCGGGATACGCAGTATTTT. This sequence encodes CASSFNFRDTQYF.